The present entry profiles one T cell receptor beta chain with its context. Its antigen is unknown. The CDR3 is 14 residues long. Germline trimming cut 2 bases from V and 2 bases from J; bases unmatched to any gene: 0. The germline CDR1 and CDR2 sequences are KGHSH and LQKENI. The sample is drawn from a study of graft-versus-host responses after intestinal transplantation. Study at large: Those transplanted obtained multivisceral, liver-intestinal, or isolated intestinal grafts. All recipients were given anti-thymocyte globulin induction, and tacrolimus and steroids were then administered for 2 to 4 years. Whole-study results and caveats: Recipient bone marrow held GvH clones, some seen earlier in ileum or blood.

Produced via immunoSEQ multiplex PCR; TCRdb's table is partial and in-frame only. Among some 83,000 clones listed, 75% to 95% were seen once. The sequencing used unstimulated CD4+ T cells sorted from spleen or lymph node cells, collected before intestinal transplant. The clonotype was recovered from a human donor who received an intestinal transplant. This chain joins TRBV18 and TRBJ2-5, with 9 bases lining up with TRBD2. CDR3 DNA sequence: TGTGCCAGCTCACCAGCGGGGGGGCAAGAGACCCAGTACTTC. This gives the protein CASSPAGGQETQYF. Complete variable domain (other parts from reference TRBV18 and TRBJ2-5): NAGVMQNPRHLVRRRGQEARLRCSPMKGHSHVYWYRQLPEEGLKFMVYLQKENIIDESGMPKERFSAEFPKEGPSILRIQQVVRGDSAAYFCASSPAGGQETQYFGPGTRLLVL.